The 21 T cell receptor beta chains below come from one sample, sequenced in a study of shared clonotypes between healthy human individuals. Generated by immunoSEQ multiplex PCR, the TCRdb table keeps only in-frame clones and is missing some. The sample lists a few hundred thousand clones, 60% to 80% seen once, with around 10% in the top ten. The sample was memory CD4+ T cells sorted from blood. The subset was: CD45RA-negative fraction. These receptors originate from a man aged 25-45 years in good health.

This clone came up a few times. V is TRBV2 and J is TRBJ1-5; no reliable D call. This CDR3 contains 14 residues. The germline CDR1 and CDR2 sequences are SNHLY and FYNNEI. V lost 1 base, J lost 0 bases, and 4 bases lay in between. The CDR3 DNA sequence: TGTGCCAGCAGTGAAGTTAATAGCAATCAGCCCCAGCATTTT. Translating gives CASSEVNSNQPQHF.

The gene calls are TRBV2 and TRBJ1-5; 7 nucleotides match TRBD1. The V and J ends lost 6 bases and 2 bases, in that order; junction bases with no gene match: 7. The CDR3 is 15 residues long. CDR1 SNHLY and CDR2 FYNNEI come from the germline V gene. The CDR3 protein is CASRSQGTRNQPQHF. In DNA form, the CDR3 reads TGTGCCAGCAGGTCACAGGGGACTCGCAATCAGCCCCAGCATTTT.

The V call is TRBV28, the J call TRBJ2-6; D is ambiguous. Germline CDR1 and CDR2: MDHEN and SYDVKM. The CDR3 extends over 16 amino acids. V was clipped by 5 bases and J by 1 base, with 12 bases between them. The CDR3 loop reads CASSPHKGSGANVLTF. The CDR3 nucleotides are TGTGCCAGCAGTCCCCATAAGGGTTCTGGGGCCAACGTCCTGACTTTC.

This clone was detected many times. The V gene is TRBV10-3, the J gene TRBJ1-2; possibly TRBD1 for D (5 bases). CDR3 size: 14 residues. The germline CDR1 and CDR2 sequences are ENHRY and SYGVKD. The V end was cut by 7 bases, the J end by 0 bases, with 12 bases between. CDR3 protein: CAITGGLANYGYTF. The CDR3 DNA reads TGTGCCATCACGGGGGGGTTAGCTAACTATGGCTACACCTTC.

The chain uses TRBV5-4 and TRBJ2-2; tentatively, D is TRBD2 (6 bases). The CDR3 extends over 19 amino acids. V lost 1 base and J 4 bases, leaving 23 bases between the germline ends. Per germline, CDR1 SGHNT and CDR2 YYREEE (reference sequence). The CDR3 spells CASSLSVPPLAGVTGELFF. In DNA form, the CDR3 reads TGTGCCAGCAGCTTGTCCGTCCCCCCACTAGCTGGTGTCACCGGGGAGCTGTTTTTT. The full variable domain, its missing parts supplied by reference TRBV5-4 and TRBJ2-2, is ETGVTQSPTHLIKTRGQQVTLRCSSQSGHNTVSWYQQALGQGPQFIFQYYREEENGRGNFPPRFSGLQFPNYSSELNVNALELDDSALYLCASSLSVPPLAGVTGELFFGEGSRLTVL.

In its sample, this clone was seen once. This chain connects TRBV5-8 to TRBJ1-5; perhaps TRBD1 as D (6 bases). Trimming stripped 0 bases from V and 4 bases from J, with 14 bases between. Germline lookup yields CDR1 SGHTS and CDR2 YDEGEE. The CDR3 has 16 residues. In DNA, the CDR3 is TGTGCCAGCAGCTTGGCGGTCCCAGGGGCAAATCAGCCCCAGCATTTT. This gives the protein CASSLAVPGANQPQHF. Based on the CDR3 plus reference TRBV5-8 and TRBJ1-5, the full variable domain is EAGVTQSPTHLIKTRGQQATLRCSPISGHTSVYWYQQALGLGLQFLLWYDEGEERNRGNFPPRFSGRQFPNYSSELNVNALELEDSALYLCASSLAVPGANQPQHFGDGTRLSIL.

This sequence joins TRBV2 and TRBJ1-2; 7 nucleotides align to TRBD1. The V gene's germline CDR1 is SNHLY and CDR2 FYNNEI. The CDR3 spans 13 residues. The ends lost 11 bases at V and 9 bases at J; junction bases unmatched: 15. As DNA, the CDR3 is TGTGCCTCTACCCTTCAGGGGGGGGCGAGCTACACCTTC. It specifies CASTLQGGASYTF.

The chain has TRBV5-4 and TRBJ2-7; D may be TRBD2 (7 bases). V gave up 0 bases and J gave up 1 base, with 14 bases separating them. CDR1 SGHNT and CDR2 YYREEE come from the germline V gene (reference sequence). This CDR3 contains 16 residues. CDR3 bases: TGTGCCAGCAGCTTGGAGGGGGGGAGTCGTTCCTACGAGCAGTACTTC. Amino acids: CASSLEGGSRSYEQYF.

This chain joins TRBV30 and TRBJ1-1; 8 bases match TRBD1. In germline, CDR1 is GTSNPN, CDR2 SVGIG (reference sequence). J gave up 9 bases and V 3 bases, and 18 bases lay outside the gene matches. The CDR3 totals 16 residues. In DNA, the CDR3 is TGTGCCTGGAGCGCAAAAGAGGGGGCAGGGGGCGCTCAAGCTTTCTTT. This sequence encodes CAWSAKEGAGGAQAFF.

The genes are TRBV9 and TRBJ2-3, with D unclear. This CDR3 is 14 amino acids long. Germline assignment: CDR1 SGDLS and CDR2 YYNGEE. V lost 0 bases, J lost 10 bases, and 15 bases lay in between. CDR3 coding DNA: TGTGCCAGCAGCGTAGTAGGGTCCGGGTACGCGCAGTATTTT. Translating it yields CASSVVGSGYAQYF.

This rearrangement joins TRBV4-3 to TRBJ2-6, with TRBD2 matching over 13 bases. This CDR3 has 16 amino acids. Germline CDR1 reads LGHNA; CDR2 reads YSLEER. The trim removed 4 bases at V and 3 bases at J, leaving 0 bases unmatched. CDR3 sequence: CASSRTSGSGANVLTF. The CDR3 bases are TGCGCCAGCAGCCGGACTAGCGGGAGTGGGGCCAACGTCCTGACTTTC.

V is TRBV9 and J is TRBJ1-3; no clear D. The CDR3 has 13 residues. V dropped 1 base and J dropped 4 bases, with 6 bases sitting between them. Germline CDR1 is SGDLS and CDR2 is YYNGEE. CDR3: CASSVTVGNTIYF. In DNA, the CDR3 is TGTGCCAGCAGCGTAACAGTCGGAAACACCATATATTTT.

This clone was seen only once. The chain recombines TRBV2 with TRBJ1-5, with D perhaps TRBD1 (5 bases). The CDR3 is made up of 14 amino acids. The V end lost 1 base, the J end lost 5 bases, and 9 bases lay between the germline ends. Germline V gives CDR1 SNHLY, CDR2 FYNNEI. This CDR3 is CASSEGWGDQPQHF. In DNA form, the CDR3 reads TGTGCCAGCAGTGAAGGTTGGGGGGATCAGCCCCAGCATTTT.

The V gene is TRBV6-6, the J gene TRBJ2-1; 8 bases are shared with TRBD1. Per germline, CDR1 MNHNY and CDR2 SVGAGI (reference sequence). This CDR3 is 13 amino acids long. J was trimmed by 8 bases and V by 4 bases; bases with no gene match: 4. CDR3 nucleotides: TGTGCCAGCAGTTTACAGGGGGAGGATGAGCAGTTCTTC. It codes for CASSLQGEDEQFF.

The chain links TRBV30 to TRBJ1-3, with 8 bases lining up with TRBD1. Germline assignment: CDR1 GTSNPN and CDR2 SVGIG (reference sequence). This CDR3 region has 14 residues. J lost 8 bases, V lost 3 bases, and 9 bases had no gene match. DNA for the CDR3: TGTGCCTGGAGGTCAGGGGGCGACGGTTACACCATATATTTT. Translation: CAWRSGGDGYTIYF.

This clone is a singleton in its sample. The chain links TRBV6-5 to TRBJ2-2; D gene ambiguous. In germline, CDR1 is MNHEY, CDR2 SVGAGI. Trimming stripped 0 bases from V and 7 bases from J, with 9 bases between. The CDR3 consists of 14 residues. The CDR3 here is CASSYSMGFGELFF. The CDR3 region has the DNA TGTGCCAGCAGTTACTCGATGGGGTTCGGGGAGCTGTTTTTT.

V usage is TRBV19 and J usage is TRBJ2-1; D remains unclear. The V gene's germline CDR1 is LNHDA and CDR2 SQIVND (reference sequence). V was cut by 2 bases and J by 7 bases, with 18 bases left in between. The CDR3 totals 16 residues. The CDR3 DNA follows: TGTGCCAGTAGTATATCGATGATTTCCCTCGGGAATGAGCAGTTCTTC. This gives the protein CASSISMISLGNEQFF.

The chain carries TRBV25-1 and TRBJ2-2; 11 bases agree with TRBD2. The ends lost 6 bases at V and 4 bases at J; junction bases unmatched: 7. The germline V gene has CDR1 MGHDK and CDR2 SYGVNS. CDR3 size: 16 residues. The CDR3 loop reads CASRQSGLAVTGELFF. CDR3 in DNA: TGTGCCAGCAGGCAGTCGGGACTAGCGGTCACCGGGGAGCTGTTTTTT.

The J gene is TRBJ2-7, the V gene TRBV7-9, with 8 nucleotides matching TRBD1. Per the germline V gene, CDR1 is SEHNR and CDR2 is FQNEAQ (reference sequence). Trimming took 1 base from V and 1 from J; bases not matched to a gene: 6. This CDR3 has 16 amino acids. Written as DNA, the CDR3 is TGTGCCAGCAGCTTAGGCCAGGGACAGGAATCCTACGAGCAGTACTTC. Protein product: CASSLGQGQESYEQYF.

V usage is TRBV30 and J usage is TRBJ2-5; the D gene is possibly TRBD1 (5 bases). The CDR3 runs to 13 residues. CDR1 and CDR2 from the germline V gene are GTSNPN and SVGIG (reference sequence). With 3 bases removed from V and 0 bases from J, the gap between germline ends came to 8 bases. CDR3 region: CAWRRQYQETQYF. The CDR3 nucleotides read TGTGCCTGGAGGCGACAGTACCAAGAGACCCAGTACTTC. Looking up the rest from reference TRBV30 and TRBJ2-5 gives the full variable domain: SQTIHQWPATLVQPVGSPLSLECTVEGTSNPNLYWYRQAAGRGLQLLFYSVGIGQISSEVPQNLSASRPQDRQFILSSKKLLLSDSGFYLCAWRRQYQETQYFGPGTRLLVL.

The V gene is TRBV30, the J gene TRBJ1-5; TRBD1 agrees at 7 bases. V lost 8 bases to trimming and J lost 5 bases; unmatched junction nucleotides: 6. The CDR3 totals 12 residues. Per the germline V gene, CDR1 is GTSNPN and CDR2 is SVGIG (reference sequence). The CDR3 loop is CAQGGKDQPQHF. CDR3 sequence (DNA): TGTGCCCAGGGGGGTAAGGATCAGCCCCAGCATTTT. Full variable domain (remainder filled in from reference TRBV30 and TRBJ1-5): SQTIHQWPATLVQPVGSPLSLECTVEGTSNPNLYWYRQAAGRGLQLLFYSVGIGQISSEVPQNLSASRPQDRQFILSSKKLLLSDSGFYLCAQGGKDQPQHFGDGTRLSIL.